The 10 T cell receptor beta chains reported below all come from one sample, sequenced in a study of blood T cell repertoires in COVID-19. Clones were sequenced by immunoSEQ multiplex PCR, and TCRdb holds only the in-frame ones, with some missing. The sample yields approximately 120,000 clones, approximately 84% seen once. The sample taken for sequencing was peripheral blood. The receptors come from a woman in her fifties or sixties with acute or convalescent COVID-19.

J is TRBJ1-1 and V is TRBV7-2, with D tentatively TRBD1 (6 bases). CDR1 is SGHTA, CDR2 FQGNSA, per germline. Trimming pared 5 bases from V and 5 bases from J, leaving 21 bases between. The CDR3 runs 16 residues. CDR3 sequence (DNA): TGTGCCAGCAGCCCTGAGCGCCGGGAGGGGGGGACTGAAGCTTTCTTT. This sequence encodes CASSPERREGGTEAFF.

V usage is TRBV5-1 and J usage is TRBJ2-1, with 7 bases fitting TRBD1. J gave up 3 bases and V 4 bases, and 7 bases lay outside the gene matches. Germline loops: CDR1 SGHRS, CDR2 YFSETQ. The CDR3 has 15 amino acids. The CDR3 spells CASSPQGVGYNEQFF. The CDR3 DNA is TGCGCCAGCAGCCCTCAGGGGGTAGGCTACAATGAGCAGTTCTTC.

The chain employs TRBV27 and TRBJ2-5; D possibly corresponds to TRBD1 (6 bases). Trimming removed 5 bases from V and 3 bases from J, with 13 bases in between. This CDR3 spans 14 amino acids. Looked up from germline, CDR1 is MNHEY and CDR2 is SMNVEV (reference sequence). CDR3 in amino acids: CASSRNTGKETQYF. CDR3 bases: TGTGCCAGCAGTCGCAACACAGGGAAAGAGACCCAGTACTTC.

This chain connects TRBV6-5 to TRBJ1-5; 7 nucleotides match TRBD1. This CDR3 has 14 residues. Germline V lookup: CDR1 MNHEY, CDR2 SVGAGI. V trimming: 6 bases; J trimming: 6 bases; junction bases outside the gene matches: 8. The CDR3 spells CASRTQGQVQPQHF. For the CDR3, the DNA is TGTGCCAGCAGAACACAGGGGCAGGTTCAGCCCCAGCATTTT.

The count of this clone is one. The chain uses TRBV2 and TRBJ1-4, with 7 bases identical to TRBD1. CDR3 length: 14 residues. The germline CDR1 and CDR2 sequences are SNHLY and FYNNEI. V trimming: 7 bases; J trimming: 7 bases; junction bases outside the gene matches: 9. For the CDR3, the DNA is TGTGCCAGCACTGGTCAGGGGGGTATTGAAAAACTGTTTTTT. Translated: CASTGQGGIEKLFF. Together with reference TRBV2 and TRBJ1-4, the CDR3 gives the full variable domain: EPEVTQTPSHQVTQMGQEVILRCVPISNHLYFYWYRQILGQKVEFLVSFYNNEISEKSEIFDDQFSVERPDGSNFTLKIRSTKLEDSAMYFCASTGQGGIEKLFFGSGTQLSVL.

The V call is TRBV5-8, the J call TRBJ2-2; a possible D gene is TRBD2 (6 bases). The V end was cut by 7 bases, the J end by 6 bases, with 22 bases between. The V gene's germline CDR1 is SGHTS and CDR2 YDEGEE. This CDR3 contains 16 residues. The CDR3 DNA reads as TGTGCCAGCCCCTCGCGGAGGGGAAGTCGCGCCGGGGAGCTGTTTTTT. It is translated as CASPSRRGSRAGELFF.

The CDR3 DNA reads as TGTGCCATCAGTGAAGGGAGGTCAGGGCTCTCTGGGGCCAACGTCCTGACTTTC. This codes for CAISEGRSGLSGANVLTF. The chain has TRBV10-3 and TRBJ2-6, with a possible D match to TRBD2 (6 bases). This CDR3 comprises 18 residues. V lost 3 bases and J lost 0, with 15 bases in between. Germline-derived CDR1 and CDR2 are ENHRY and SYGVKD.

The chain employs TRBV28 and TRBJ1-5; 8 bases map to TRBD1. This CDR3 spans 16 amino acids. J gave up 4 bases and V 4 bases, and 9 bases lay outside the gene matches. Germline V gene data show CDR1 as MDHEN and CDR2 as SYDVKM. The CDR3 loop is CASSSLDRGGNQPQHF. The CDR3, as DNA: TGTGCCAGCAGTTCTCTTGACAGGGGAGGAAATCAGCCCCAGCATTTT.

This chain connects TRBV4-1 to TRBJ1-2, with D possibly matching TRBD1 (5 bases). Germline V lookup: CDR1 MGHRA, CDR2 YSYEKL. The CDR3 sequence is 16 residues long. V dropped 5 bases and J dropped 7 bases, with 23 bases sitting between them. The CDR3 is CASSTAGTTYLGGYTF. In DNA form, the CDR3 reads TGCGCCAGCAGCACCGCAGGGACTACCTATCTAGGTGGCTACACCTTC.

This clone has a single count. The chain joins TRBV30 to TRBJ1-6, with TRBD1 identical over 7 bases. Germline CDR1 GTSNPN, CDR2 SVGIG (reference sequence). CDR3 length: 18 amino acids. With V trimmed by 0 bases and J by 0 bases, 8 bases remained unmatched. The CDR3 bases are TGTGCCTGGAGTGTACAGAAGACAGGGATCTCCTATAATTCACCCCTCCACTTT. Encoded protein: CAWSVQKTGISYNSPLHF.